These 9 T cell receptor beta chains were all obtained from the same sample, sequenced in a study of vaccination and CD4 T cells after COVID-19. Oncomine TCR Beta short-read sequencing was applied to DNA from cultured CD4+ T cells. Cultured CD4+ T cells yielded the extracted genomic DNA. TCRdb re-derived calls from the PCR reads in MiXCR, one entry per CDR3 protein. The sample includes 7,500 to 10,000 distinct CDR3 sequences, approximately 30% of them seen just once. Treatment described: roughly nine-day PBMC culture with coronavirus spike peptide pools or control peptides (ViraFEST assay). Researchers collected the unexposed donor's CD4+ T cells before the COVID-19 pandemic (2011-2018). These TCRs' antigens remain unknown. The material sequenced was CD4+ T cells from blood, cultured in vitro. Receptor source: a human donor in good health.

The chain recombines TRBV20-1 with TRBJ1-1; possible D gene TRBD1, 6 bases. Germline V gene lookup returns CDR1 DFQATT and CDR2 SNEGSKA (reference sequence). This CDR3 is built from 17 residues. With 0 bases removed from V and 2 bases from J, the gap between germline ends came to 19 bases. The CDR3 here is CSARDMGPGAQNTEAFF. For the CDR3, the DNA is TGCAGTGCTAGAGATATGGGGCCGGGGGCCCAAAACACTGAAGCTTTCTTT.

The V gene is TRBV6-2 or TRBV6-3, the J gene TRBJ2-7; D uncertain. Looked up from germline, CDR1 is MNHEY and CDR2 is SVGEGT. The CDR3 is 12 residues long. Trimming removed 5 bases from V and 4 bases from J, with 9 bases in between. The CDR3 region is CASSNSLYEQYF. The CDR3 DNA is TGTGCCAGCAGTAATTCTTTATACGAGCAGTACTTC.

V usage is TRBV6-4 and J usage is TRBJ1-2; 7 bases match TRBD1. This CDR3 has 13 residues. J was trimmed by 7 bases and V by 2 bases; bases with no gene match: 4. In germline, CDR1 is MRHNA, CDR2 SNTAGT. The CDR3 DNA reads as TGTGCCAGCAGTGACGACAGGGCCCGTGGCTACACCTTC. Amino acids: CASSDDRARGYTF.

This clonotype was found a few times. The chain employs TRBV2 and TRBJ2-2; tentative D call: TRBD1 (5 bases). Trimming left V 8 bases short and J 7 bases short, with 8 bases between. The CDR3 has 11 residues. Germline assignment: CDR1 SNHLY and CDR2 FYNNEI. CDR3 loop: CASGQGGELFF. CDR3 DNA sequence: TGTGCCAGCGGTCAGGGCGGGGAGCTGTTTTTT.

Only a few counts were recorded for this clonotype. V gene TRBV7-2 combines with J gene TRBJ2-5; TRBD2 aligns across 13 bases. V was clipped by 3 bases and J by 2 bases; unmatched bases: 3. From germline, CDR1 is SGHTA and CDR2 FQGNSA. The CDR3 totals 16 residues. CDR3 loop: CASSLGGLAGQETQYF. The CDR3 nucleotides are TGTGCCAGCAGCTTGGGGGGACTAGCGGGACAAGAGACCCAGTACTTC.

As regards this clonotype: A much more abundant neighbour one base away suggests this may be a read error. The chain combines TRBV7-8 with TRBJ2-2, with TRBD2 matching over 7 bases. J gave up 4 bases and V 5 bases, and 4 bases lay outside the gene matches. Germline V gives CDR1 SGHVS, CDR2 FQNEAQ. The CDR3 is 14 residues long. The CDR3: CASSPSGLTGELFF. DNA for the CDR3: TGTGCCAGCAGCCCTAGCGGTCTCACCGGGGAGCTGTTTTTT.

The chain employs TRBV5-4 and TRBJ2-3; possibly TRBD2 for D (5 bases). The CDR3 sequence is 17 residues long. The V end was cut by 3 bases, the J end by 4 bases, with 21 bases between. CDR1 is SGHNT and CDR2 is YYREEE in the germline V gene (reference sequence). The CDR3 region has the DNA TGTGCCAGCAGCTCCCCCAAGAGAGGGAGCACCGCAGATACGCAGTATTTT. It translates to CASSSPKRGSTADTQYF.

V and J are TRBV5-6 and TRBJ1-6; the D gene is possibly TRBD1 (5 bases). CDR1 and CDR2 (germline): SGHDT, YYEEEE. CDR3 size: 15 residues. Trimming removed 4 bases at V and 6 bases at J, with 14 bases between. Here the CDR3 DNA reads TGTGCCAGCAGCATGACAGTCTTGAGTAATTCACCCCTCCACTTT. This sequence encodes CASSMTVLSNSPLHF.

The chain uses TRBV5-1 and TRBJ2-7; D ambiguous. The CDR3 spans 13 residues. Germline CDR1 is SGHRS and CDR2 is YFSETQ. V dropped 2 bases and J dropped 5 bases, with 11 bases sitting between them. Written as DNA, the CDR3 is TGCGCCAGCAGCTTTAAGGGATTGGACGAGCAGTACTTC. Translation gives CASSFKGLDEQYF.